A selection of T cell receptor beta chains follows, all from one sample in a study of blood T cells in healthy people across ages. Each CDR3 protein gets one entry after TCRdb re-called the 5' RACE reads with MiXCR. In the table there are about 780,000 distinct CDR3 sequences, about half of which are singletons. The sequencing sample was made of blood. The origin of the receptors is an elderly man in good health. Both conserved end residues are part of each CDR3. The D gene is left open where the match is weak. Size tells how often a clone was seen (once, few, many) or the class of an expanded clone, and some rows leave it out.

D	size	V	J	CDR3
TRBD2	.	TRBV20-1	TRBJ2-2	CSARKLAGGPTGELFF
TRBD2	.	TRBV11-2	TRBJ2-1	CASSPSSGRFDNEQFF
.	.	TRBV10-3	TRBJ2-5	CAISEMGEAQETQYF
.	.	TRBV4-1	TRBJ2-1	CASSSSPIGRNNEQFF
.	.	TRBV28	TRBJ2-7	CASSLPGAQGYEQYF
.	few	TRBV6-1	TRBJ1-1	CASSVTGTGNTEAFF
.	few	TRBV4-2	TRBJ2-4	CASSQGPWNIQYF
.	.	TRBV28	TRBJ2-3	CASRYSRLADTQYF
.	many	TRBV5-1	TRBJ2-2	CASSQQGYGTGELFF
TRBD2	.	TRBV14	TRBJ2-1	CASSQDTLAGTYNEQFF
TRBD1	.	TRBV18	TRBJ2-7	CASSPGDREEQYF
.	.	TRBV28	TRBJ2-1	CSSSPPLVAAYNEQFF
.	.	TRBV7-2	TRBJ2-3	CASSLSTISTDTQYF
.	.	TRBV12-3/TRBV12-4	TRBJ1-6	CASSLAGRSSPLHF
TRBD2	few	TRBV4-3	TRBJ2-1	CASSPWTSGSTYNEQFF
.	.	TRBV7-2	.	CASSLVARSFGETQYF
TRBD1	.	TRBV20-1	TRBJ2-7	CSAVPQGPRYEQYF
TRBD2	few	TRBV2	TRBJ2-1	CASSGGLGYEQFF
.	.	TRBV6-5	TRBJ1-3	CASSYSARDSGNTIYF
TRBD1	.	TRBV27	TRBJ1-2	CASSSTGTGKGYTF
TRBD2	.	TRBV3-1	TRBJ2-1	CASSQAKRDLYNEQFF
.	.	TRBV12-3/TRBV12-4	TRBJ2-3	CASSSPSEGDADTQYF
TRBD1	.	TRBV24-1	TRBJ1-1	CATRPGGSAEAFF
TRBD2	few	TRBV6-1	TRBJ2-7	CASIVTSGRSYEQYF
.	.	TRBV6-1	TRBJ1-5	CASSDLRRQPQHF
.	.	TRBV3-1	TRBJ2-7	CASSQIRGPYYEQYF
.	.	TRBV20-1	.	CSAQGDYEQYF
.	.	TRBV12-3/TRBV12-4	TRBJ2-1	CASSFGEDYNEQFF
.	.	TRBV7-2	.	CASSLVGPGPWTNNYEQYF
TRBD2	few	TRBV30	TRBJ2-3	CAWGHGGDTDTQYF
.	many	TRBV28	TRBJ2-3	CASSSPGRDTDTQYF
.	.	TRBV20-1	TRBJ2-2	CSAPRGAGELFF
.	.	TRBV3-1	TRBJ2-7	CASSQDWPTYEQYF
.	.	TRBV7-2	TRBJ2-7	CASSLAWAPQEVQYF
.	.	TRBV12-3/TRBV12-4	TRBJ2-5	CASSREVRETQYF
.	many	TRBV11-2	TRBJ2-1	CASSLEGGTFYNEQFF
.	few	TRBV7-2	TRBJ2-5	CASRGPGEETQYF
.	.	TRBV7-2	TRBJ1-1	CASSLAREWAEAFF
.	.	TRBV12-3/TRBV12-4	TRBJ2-1	CASSLSAGNEQFF
TRBD2	.	TRBV12-3/TRBV12-4	TRBJ2-4	CASSSLAGGIKNIQYF
.	.	TRBV6-1	TRBJ2-5	CASSRSIAAMYQETQYF
.	few	TRBV9	TRBJ2-5	CASSEAGFQETQYF
TRBD2	.	TRBV7-2	TRBJ2-4	CASSLTSGGANIQYF
.	few	TRBV5-4	TRBJ1-6	CASSLGRSYNSPLHF
.	.	TRBV18	TRBJ1-1	CASSPDVGNTEAFF
.	.	TRBV7-8	TRBJ1-1	CASSLFPGGSAEAFF
.	.	TRBV29-1	.	CSLDGGQGETQYF
.	.	TRBV20-1	TRBJ2-3	CSAVGLRATDTQYF
.	.	TRBV7-9	TRBJ2-3	CASSSSGDYTDTQYF
TRBD1	.	TRBV7-2	TRBJ1-4	CASSSMGQLNNEKLFF
.	.	TRBV29-1	TRBJ1-2	CSVEDPLTAYGYIF
.	few	TRBV10-3	TRBJ2-3	CAISESRLFDTQYF
.	.	TRBV27	TRBJ2-4	CASSLGSGRNIQYF